One and the same sample provided the 15 T cell receptor beta chains below, sequenced in a study of T cell responses to AZD1222 COVID-19 vaccine. Libraries were prepared by immunoSEQ multiplex PCR; TCRdb keeps only in-frame clonotypes and omits some of them. The data contain 95,000 to 150,000 clones, around 89% of them singletons. The material sequenced was peripheral blood, taken on day 0 of MenACWY control vaccination. All receptors derive from an adult in good health.

The J gene is TRBJ2-5, the V gene TRBV5-6; D not resolved. The germline V gene encodes CDR1 SGHDT and CDR2 YYEEEE. Trimming removed 0 bases at V and 5 bases at J, with 2 bases between. This CDR3 has 11 amino acids. Written as DNA, the CDR3 is TGTGCCAGCAGCTTGGATGAGACCCAGTACTTC. Translation: CASSLDETQYF. The full variable domain, in which reference TRBV5-6 and TRBJ2-5 provide the parts outside the CDR3, is DAGVTQSPTHLIKTRGQQVTLRCSPKSGHDTVSWYQQALGQGPQFIFQYYEEEERQRGNFPDRFSGHQFPNYSSELNVNALLLGDSALYLCASSLDETQYFGPGTRLLVL.

CDR3 bases: TGTGCCAGCAGTTACAAGGGACTAGCGGGAGGGGTACAAGAGACCCAGTACTTC. This translates into CASSYKGLAGGVQETQYF. The chain recombines TRBV6-2 or TRBV6-3 with TRBJ2-5; 16 bases map to TRBD2. The germline V gene encodes CDR1 MNHEY and CDR2 SVGEGT. The CDR3 sequence is 18 residues long. The ends lost 2 bases at V and 2 bases at J; junction bases unmatched: 5.

This rearrangement joins TRBV3-1 (or the pseudogene TRBV3-2) to TRBJ1-4; D is perhaps TRBD1 (5 bases). V was shortened by 6 bases and J by 8 bases, with 10 bases between the two germline ends. From germline, CDR1 is LGHDT and CDR2 YNNKEL (reference sequence). The CDR3 spans 12 residues. The CDR3 spells CASSSGGEKLFF. CDR3 nucleotide sequence: TGTGCCAGCAGTTCGGGGGGGGAAAAACTGTTTTTT.

The table lists this clone with a few counts. This sequence joins TRBV3-1 (or the pseudogene TRBV3-2) and TRBJ1-2, with 7 bases aligning to TRBD1. The CDR3 contains 14 residues. The V and J ends lost 3 bases and 5 bases, in that order; junction bases with no gene match: 6. From germline, CDR1 is LGHDT and CDR2 YNNKEL (reference sequence). The CDR3 DNA reads TGTGCCAGCAGCCAGCTAGGGGGCCATTATGGCTACACCTTC. Protein: CASSQLGGHYGYTF.

The rearrangement joins TRBV7-6 to TRBJ2-7; perhaps D is TRBD1 or TRBD2 (5 bases each). CDR1 is SGHVS and CDR2 is FNYEAQ in the germline V gene. V shed 4 bases and J shed 3 bases, with 10 bases lying between them. This CDR3 spans 13 amino acids. This chain's CDR3 is CASSSGTLYEQYF. CDR3 nucleotides: TGTGCCAGCAGCTCCGGGACCCTCTACGAGCAGTACTTC.

The chain has TRBV6-5 and TRBJ1-4, with D possibly being TRBD1 (5 bases). CDR3 length: 15 amino acids. V dropped 4 bases and J dropped 4 bases, with 13 bases sitting between them. Per germline, CDR1 MNHEY and CDR2 SVGAGI. This CDR3 reads CASSSGEGNNEKLFF. DNA for the CDR3: TGTGCCAGCAGTTCCGGGGAGGGGAATAATGAAAAACTGTTTTTT.

The gene calls are TRBV21-1 and TRBJ2-7; no DNA check was done on the table's D call, TRBD1. TRBV21-1 is marked as a pseudogene. This CDR3 spans 20 amino acids. CDR3 region: CASSTQAPGKLKFWTDEQYF. The CDR3 DNA follows: TGTGCCAGCAGCACCCAAGCCCCAGGGAAGCTCAAATTTTGGACGGACGAGCAGTACTTC.

The chain carries TRBV5-4 and TRBJ2-3; possible D gene TRBD2, 5 bases. CDR1 SGHNT and CDR2 YYREEE come from the germline V gene (reference sequence). This CDR3 has 18 residues. V lost 4 bases and J 4 bases, leaving 25 bases between the germline ends. The CDR3 is CASSEKVVGEWGSDTQYF. In DNA form, the CDR3 reads TGTGCCAGCAGCGAAAAGGTGGTCGGGGAGTGGGGATCAGATACGCAGTATTTT.

V gene TRBV9 combines with J gene TRBJ2-1; D gene ambiguous. Trimming stripped 0 bases from V and 3 bases from J, with 19 bases between. This CDR3 has 18 amino acids. CDR1 is SGDLS, CDR2 YYNGEE, per germline. The CDR3: CASSVDPPLWDIYNEQFF. The DNA of the CDR3 is TGTGCCAGCAGCGTAGACCCCCCTCTTTGGGATATCTACAATGAGCAGTTCTTC.

With respect to this clone: The junction and the germline gene differ at one end; a read error may be behind it. This chain connects TRBV7-3 to TRBJ1-1; no definite D call. Germline V gene data show CDR1 as SGHTA and CDR2 as FQGTGA. The CDR3 totals 13 residues. The CDR3 here is CASSLMLSTEAFF. The CDR3 nucleotides are TGTGCCAGCAGTTTAATGTTAAGCACTGAAGCTTTCTTT. The full variable domain, rest sourced from reference TRBV7-3 and TRBJ1-1, is GAGVSQTPSNKVTEKGKYVELRCDPISGHTALYWYRQSLGQGPEFLIYFQGTGAADDSGLPNDRFFAVRPEGSVSTLKIQRTERGDSAVYLCASSLMLSTEAFFGQGTRLTVV.

This clone is a singleton in its sample. This chain joins TRBV29-1 and TRBJ1-2, with TRBD1 identical over 11 bases. Germline V gives CDR1 SQVTM, CDR2 ANQGSEA. With 0 bases clipped from V and 2 bases from J, the junction kept 5 bases outside the gene matches. The CDR3 runs to 16 residues. The CDR3 DNA reads TGCAGCGTTGAAGAAGGACAGGGGGCCGCCAACTATGGCTACACCTTC. Protein: CSVEEGQGAANYGYTF.

This clone was seen once. The gene calls are TRBV7-9 and TRBJ1-4; TRBD1 matches 7 bases. Germline V gene sequence: CDR1 SEHNR, CDR2 FQNEAQ (reference sequence). There are 17 residues in the CDR3. V was clipped by 4 bases and J by 0 bases; unmatched bases: 8. In nucleotides, the CDR3 is TGTGCCAGCAGCTACAACAGGGGATCATCAACTAATGAAAAACTGTTTTTT. This sequence encodes CASSYNRGSSTNEKLFF.

This clone occurred once. The chain uses TRBV2 and TRBJ1-5, with TRBD1 matching over 12 bases. V was pared by 6 bases and J by 0 bases, with 6 bases of the junction left unmatched. The CDR3 consists of 17 residues. Germline V CDR1 and CDR2: SNHLY, FYNNEI. CDR3 sequence (DNA): TGTGCCAGCAGCGGGACAGGGGGCCCGTATAGCAATCAGCCCCAGCATTTT. It codes for CASSGTGGPYSNQPQHF.

The table lists this clone with a count of one. The chain is built from TRBV7-9 and TRBJ1-1, with D possibly TRBD1 on 5 matching bases. Germline lookup yields CDR1 SEHNR and CDR2 FQNEAQ (reference sequence). V lost 5 bases and J lost 4, with 11 bases in between. The CDR3 is 13 amino acids. The CDR3 protein is CASSRDRATEAFF. The CDR3 DNA reads as TGTGCCAGCAGCCGCGACAGAGCCACTGAAGCTTTCTTT. Full variable domain (missing parts from reference TRBV7-9 and TRBJ1-1): DTGVSQNPRHKITKRGQNVTFRCDPISEHNRLYWYRQTLGQGPEFLTYFQNEAQLEKSRLLSDRFSAERPKGSFSTLEIQRTEQGDSAMYLCASSRDRATEAFFGQGTRLTVV.

The V and J genes are TRBV5-4 and TRBJ2-1; D perhaps matches TRBD1 (5 bases). Trimming shortened V by 3 bases and J by 4 bases, and 8 bases separated the two germline ends. CDR1 and CDR2 from the germline V gene are SGHNT and YYREEE (reference sequence). The CDR3 contains 13 residues. This CDR3 reads CASSSTGYNEQFF. CDR3 nucleotide sequence: TGTGCCAGCAGCTCAACAGGTTACAATGAGCAGTTCTTC.